The 18 T cell receptor beta chains in this list originate from one sample, sequenced in a study of blood T cell repertoires in COVID-19 (dated by TCRdb to between 2020 and 2021). Library creation used the immunoSEQ multiplex PCR assay. Held by TCRdb, this immuneACCESS table contains in-frame sequences only and omits some clones. Under half of the omission traces to an unresolved V gene where checked; the cause of the rest is unknown. This sample gives about 120,000 clones in total; roughly 76% of them show up just once. Under 11% of the sample comes from the top ten. Material: peripheral blood. The receptors stem from a human donor in a cohort sampled during active COVID-19.

The rearrangement uses TRBV19 and TRBJ2-5; 8 bases map to TRBD2. V trimming: 8 bases; J trimming: 7 bases; junction bases outside the gene matches: 6. CDR3 length: 12 residues. Germline V gene lookup returns CDR1 LNHDA and CDR2 SQIVND (reference sequence). CDR3 protein: CASGLAGGTQYF. CDR3 nucleotide sequence: TGTGCCAGTGGACTAGCCGGGGGGACCCAGTACTTC.

The chain carries TRBV6-5 and TRBJ1-5; tentatively, D is TRBD1 (5 bases). The V end lost 5 bases, the J end lost 0 bases, and 11 bases lay between the germline ends. CDR1 is MNHEY and CDR2 is SVGAGI in the germline V gene. There are 15 residues in the CDR3. The CDR3 coding sequence is TGTGCCAGCAGTCCAGGGATTTATAGCAATCAGCCCCAGCATTTT. The encoded protein is CASSPGIYSNQPQHF.

Notes on this clone: A read error may be the cause here, since a much bigger clone is one base away. The genes are TRBV7-9 and TRBJ1-5, with 7 bases lining up with TRBD1. The length of the CDR3 is 14 residues. CDR1 is SEHNR and CDR2 is FQNEAQ in the germline V gene (reference sequence). Germline trimming cut 2 bases from V and 2 bases from J; bases unmatched to any gene: 0. CDR3 region: CASSLTGGNQPQHF. The CDR3 DNA reads as TGTGCCAGCAGCTTAACAGGGGGCAATCAGCCCCAGCATTTT.

The chain has TRBV19 and TRBJ1-1, with a possible D match to TRBD1 (5 bases). CDR1 LNHDA and CDR2 SQIVND come from the germline V gene (reference sequence). V was pared by 4 bases and J by 1 base, with 13 bases between. CDR3 length: 15 residues. The CDR3 bases are TGTGCCAGTAGTAGCTGGGGGGTAAAGAACACTGAAGCTTTCTTT. Protein sequence: CASSSWGVKNTEAFF.

The CDR3 DNA follows: TGCGCCAGCAGCTTGGACCCCAGGGGGCTCTCGCGCGAGCAGTACTTC. Translated: CASSLDPRGLSREQYF. The V gene is TRBV5-1, the J gene TRBJ2-7, with 8 nucleotides matching TRBD1. Unmatched junction bases numbered 11, after V lost 0 bases and J lost 6 bases. The CDR3 has 16 amino acids. Germline V lookup: CDR1 SGHRS, CDR2 YFSETQ. The whole variable domain, remainder taken from reference TRBV5-1 and TRBJ2-7, is KAGVTQTPRYLIKTRGQQVTLSCSPISGHRSVSWYQQTPGQGLQFLFEYFSETQRNKGNFPGRFSGRQFSNSRSEMNVSTLELGDSALYLCASSLDPRGLSREQYFGPGTRLTVT.

This chain links TRBV30 with TRBJ2-4, with 11 positions matching TRBD2. The CDR3 consists of 14 residues. Germline V gene data show CDR1 as GTSNPN and CDR2 as SVGIG (reference sequence). V dropped 4 bases and J dropped 7; count of bases not matched to a gene: 6. The CDR3 bases are TGTGCCTGGACTAGCGGGGGGCGAGGGAACATTCAGTACTTC. It encodes CAWTSGGRGNIQYF.

This clone came up once. V usage is TRBV28 and J usage is TRBJ1-6; no reliable D call. Deletions cut 6 bases from V and 11 bases from J, with 8 bases between. This CDR3 spans 11 amino acids. From germline, CDR1 is MDHEN and CDR2 SYDVKM. CDR3 region: CASSQLAPLHF. DNA of the CDR3: TGTGCCAGCAGCCAACTCGCACCCCTCCACTTT. Complete variable domain (other parts from reference TRBV28 and TRBJ1-6): DVKVTQSSRYLVKRTGEKVFLECVQDMDHENMFWYRQDPGLGLRLIYFSYDVKMKEKGDIPEGYSVSREKKERFSLILESASTNQTSMYLCASSQLAPLHFGNGTRLTVT.

This clone was seen only once. The rearrangement uses TRBV20-1 and TRBJ2-7; 7 nucleotides align to TRBD1. Germline-derived CDR1 and CDR2 are DFQATT and SNEGSKA (reference sequence). V shed 3 bases, J shed 5 bases, and the junction held 1 base outside the gene matches. CDR3 size: 11 residues. In nucleotides, the CDR3 is TGCAGTGCTAGGGACAGGCACGAGCAGTACTTC. It is translated as CSARDRHEQYF.

The CDR3 bases are TGTGCCAGCAGTTTACCCTACAGGGGGCTGGCCACTGAAGCTTTCTTT. Protein: CASSLPYRGLATEAFF. The chain joins TRBV28 to TRBJ1-1, with 9 positions matching TRBD1. CDR1 and CDR2 (germline): MDHEN, SYDVKM. Germline trimming cut 2 bases from V and 4 bases from J; bases unmatched to any gene: 8. The CDR3 spans 16 residues.

The V gene is TRBV28, the J gene TRBJ2-6; D perhaps matches TRBD1 (5 bases). V lost 5 bases and J 0 bases, leaving 8 bases between the germline ends. Germline loops: CDR1 MDHEN, CDR2 SYDVKM. This CDR3 spans 15 amino acids. The CDR3 nucleotides read TGTGCCAGCAGTAGTAGGGGCTCTGGGGCCAACGTCCTGACTTTC. Its protein is CASSSRGSGANVLTF.

This rearrangement joins TRBV4-1 to TRBJ1-4, with a possible D match to TRBD1 (5 bases). Germline V gene sequence: CDR1 MGHRA, CDR2 YSYEKL. This CDR3 is built from 15 residues. V was shortened by 1 base and J by 7 bases, with 13 bases between the two germline ends. The CDR3 loop reads CASSQVWGRVEKLFF. CDR3 DNA: TGCGCCAGCAGCCAAGTCTGGGGCAGGGTTGAAAAACTGTTTTTT.

V gene TRBV7-3 combines with J gene TRBJ1-6; weak D call: TRBD1 (6 bases). This CDR3 is built from 17 residues. Trimming took off 2 bases at V and 6 bases at J, with 17 bases between the two ends. Germline V gene sequence: CDR1 SGHTA, CDR2 FQGTGA. The chain's CDR3 is CASSLWGGTGSNSPLHF. The CDR3 coding sequence is TGTGCCAGCAGCTTATGGGGGGGCACAGGGTCTAATTCACCCCTCCACTTT. The full variable domain, rest sourced from reference TRBV7-3 and TRBJ1-6, is GAGVSQTPSNKVTEKGKYVELRCDPISGHTALYWYRQSLGQGPEFLIYFQGTGAADDSGLPNDRFFAVRPEGSVSTLKIQRTERGDSAVYLCASSLWGGTGSNSPLHFGNGTRLTVT.

This chain connects TRBV19 to TRBJ1-1, with D perhaps TRBD1 (6 bases). Germline lookup yields CDR1 LNHDA and CDR2 SQIVND (reference sequence). The CDR3 is made up of 14 amino acids. V was cut by 3 bases and J by 7 bases, with 15 bases left in between. The CDR3 reads CASSIDRREGEAFF. The CDR3 bases are TGTGCCAGTAGTATTGACAGGAGGGAGGGTGAAGCTTTCTTT.

The chain uses TRBV9 and TRBJ1-1; 7 bases map to TRBD1. The germline V gene encodes CDR1 SGDLS and CDR2 YYNGEE. The CDR3 is made up of 14 amino acids. V lost 3 bases to trimming and J lost 7 bases; unmatched junction nucleotides: 9. CDR3 region: CASSDRQGLSEAFF. The CDR3 nucleotides are TGTGCCAGCAGCGACCGACAGGGTTTGAGTGAAGCTTTCTTT.

V gene TRBV7-9 combines with J gene TRBJ1-1; D gene ambiguous. The germline V gene encodes CDR1 SEHNR and CDR2 FQNEAQ (reference sequence). CDR3 length: 13 residues. Trimming pared 6 bases from V and 5 bases from J, leaving 13 bases between. This CDR3 is CASSNHGGTEAFF. The CDR3 nucleotides are TGTGCCAGCAGTAATCATGGAGGAACTGAAGCTTTCTTT.

This sequence joins TRBV5-1 and TRBJ1-3; D not certain. V was trimmed by 6 bases and J by 2 bases, leaving 12 bases between them. The germline V gene encodes CDR1 SGHRS and CDR2 YFSETQ. The CDR3 loop spans 14 amino acids. CDR3 in amino acids: CASKEDAAGNTIYF. Written as DNA, the CDR3 is TGCGCCAGCAAGGAGGACGCCGCTGGAAACACCATATATTTT. Supplemented by reference TRBV5-1 and TRBJ1-3, the full variable domain reads KAGVTQTPRYLIKTRGQQVTLSCSPISGHRSVSWYQQTPGQGLQFLFEYFSETQRNKGNFPGRFSGRQFSNSRSEMNVSTLELGDSALYLCASKEDAAGNTIYFGEGSWLTVV.

V and J are TRBV28 and TRBJ1-5; 12 bases match TRBD1. This CDR3 contains 16 residues. J lost 0 bases, V lost 8 bases, and 5 bases had no gene match. Germline CDR1 and CDR2: MDHEN and SYDVKM. The CDR3: CASGTGGFYSNQPQHF. CDR3 nucleotide sequence: TGTGCCAGCGGGACAGGGGGCTTCTATAGCAATCAGCCCCAGCATTTT.

V usage is TRBV30 and J usage is TRBJ1-2; 7 bases align to TRBD1. Germline V lookup: CDR1 GTSNPN, CDR2 SVGIG (reference sequence). The CDR3 is made up of 16 amino acids. The trim removed 0 bases at V and 5 bases at J, leaving 12 bases unmatched. DNA of the CDR3: TGTGCCTGGAGTGTATATCTGGCAGGGGGTTGGTATGGCTACACCTTC. As protein: CAWSVYLAGGWYGYTF.